What follows are 32 T cell receptor beta chains derived from one specimen sequenced in a study of cytomegalovirus exposure and HLA in healthy donors. The PCR made use of 60 Vbeta and 13 Jbeta primers. Data came from immunoSEQ multiplex PCR; TCRdb stores just in-frame clones and leaves some out. This sample contains fewer than 70,000 clones. Material for sequencing was PBMCs. The receptors come from a woman aged 18-35 years in good health and CMV-seronegative.

The J gene is TRBJ2-2, the V gene TRBV5-1; weak D call: TRBD2 (5 bases). The CDR3 runs to 14 residues. CDR1 is SGHRS and CDR2 is YFSETQ in the germline V gene. V was pared by 1 base and J by 6 bases, with 10 bases between. The CDR3, as DNA: TGCGCCAGCAGCTTGAAAGGGAGCGCCGGGGAGCTGTTTTTT. Amino acid sequence: CASSLKGSAGELFF.

The gene calls are TRBV4-1 and TRBJ2-7; D is possibly TRBD2 (6 bases). Between the trimmed V and J ends, which lost 4 bases and 0 bases, there was a span of 7 bases. CDR1 and CDR2 (germline): MGHRA, YSYEKL. The CDR3 has 13 residues. The CDR3 here is CASSRTISYEQYF. CDR3 DNA sequence: TGCGCCAGCAGCCGGACTATCTCCTACGAGCAGTACTTC.

The chain uses TRBV7-8 and TRBJ1-1; possibly TRBD1 for D (6 bases). Trimming cost V 0 bases and J 4 bases, with 12 bases left between them. The CDR3 has 15 residues. CDR1 and CDR2 (germline): SGHVS, FQNEAQ. The CDR3 DNA is TGTGCCAGCAGCTTAGCGCCAGGGGAGACCACTGAAGCTTTCTTT. As protein: CASSLAPGETTEAFF.

The chain combines TRBV15 with TRBJ1-5; D may be TRBD1 (6 bases). The V end lost 5 bases, the J end lost 2 bases, and 16 bases lay between the germline ends. The CDR3 is 16 residues long. The germline V gene encodes CDR1 LNHNV and CDR2 YYDKDF (reference sequence). CDR3 in DNA: TGTGCCACCAGCGATACCCACAGGGCCGGCAATCAGCCCCAGCATTTT. Protein sequence: CATSDTHRAGNQPQHF.

V usage is TRBV6-4 and J usage is TRBJ2-1; 7 bases match TRBD2. CDR1 is MRHNA and CDR2 is SNTAGT in the germline V gene. The CDR3 consists of 15 residues. J was trimmed by 3 bases and V by 4 bases; bases with no gene match: 6. The DNA for the CDR3 is TGTGCCAGCAGTGGGACTAGAGGGAGCTACAATGAGCAGTTCTTC. Encoded protein: CASSGTRGSYNEQFF.

The gene calls are TRBV6-5 and TRBJ2-2; TRBD2 agrees at 11 bases. Germline V gives CDR1 MNHEY, CDR2 SVGAGI. The CDR3 runs 16 residues. J was trimmed by 3 bases and V by 2 bases; bases with no gene match: 2. The CDR3 protein is CASSYGTSGHTGELFF. The DNA for the CDR3 is TGTGCCAGCAGTTACGGGACTAGCGGTCACACCGGGGAGCTGTTTTTT.

The rearrangement joins TRBV29-1 to TRBJ2-5; 9 nucleotides match TRBD2. CDR1 and CDR2 (germline): SQVTM, ANQGSEA. The CDR3 runs to 14 residues. The J segment lost 5 bases and the V segment lost 6 bases, leaving 10 bases of the junction unmatched. The CDR3 nucleotides are TGCAGCGTACTGGCGGGAGGGACTAGTGAGACCCAGTACTTC. Translating it yields CSVLAGGTSETQYF.

V is TRBV29-1 and J is TRBJ2-1, with TRBD2 matching 11 bases. Germline V gene lookup returns CDR1 SQVTM and CDR2 ANQGSEA. This CDR3 comprises 14 residues. V was pared by 4 bases and J by 9 bases, with 8 bases of the junction left unmatched. The CDR3 region is CSVGLAGSKGEQFF. CDR3 DNA: TGCAGCGTTGGACTAGCGGGAAGTAAGGGTGAGCAGTTCTTC.

The J gene is TRBJ1-3, the V gene TRBV7-9; no definite D call. This CDR3 spans 12 amino acids. Per germline, CDR1 SEHNR and CDR2 FQNEAQ (reference sequence). V was pared by 5 bases and J by 4 bases, with 6 bases between. DNA of the CDR3: TGTGCCAGCAGCCTTCGGGGAAACACCATATATTTT. Translation gives CASSLRGNTIYF.

This chain joins TRBV9 and TRBJ1-1; 7 nucleotides line up with TRBD1. Per the germline V gene, CDR1 is SGDLS and CDR2 is YYNGEE. This CDR3 comprises 12 residues. The V segment lost 3 bases and the J segment 11 bases; nucleotides outside the gene matches: 7. The CDR3 protein is CASSDSRGDAFF. The CDR3 DNA sequence: TGTGCCAGCAGCGATTCCAGGGGGGATGCTTTCTTT.

The rearrangement joins TRBV9 to TRBJ1-2; 7 nucleotides agree with TRBD1. The CDR3 sequence is 17 residues long. After removal of 0 bases from V and 5 bases from J, the junction contained 13 bases not matched to a gene. The germline CDR1 and CDR2 sequences are SGDLS and YYNGEE. CDR3 DNA: TGTGCCAGCAGCGTAGGGACAGGCCCTGAGGGAGTATATGGCTACACCTTC. It codes for CASSVGTGPEGVYGYTF.

This rearrangement joins TRBV7-3 to TRBJ2-2; the D is unclear. Trimming pared 3 bases from V and 1 base from J, leaving 15 bases between. The CDR3 runs to 17 residues. From germline, CDR1 is SGHTA and CDR2 FQGTGA. The CDR3 loop reads CASSFEVQRMNTGELFF. CDR3 in DNA: TGTGCCAGCAGCTTCGAGGTCCAACGGATGAACACCGGGGAGCTGTTTTTT.

The chain carries TRBV9 and TRBJ2-3, with 8 bases that match TRBD1. The germline V gene has CDR1 SGDLS and CDR2 YYNGEE. The CDR3 has 16 amino acids. The V segment lost 1 base and the J segment 4 bases; nucleotides outside the gene matches: 8. The CDR3 DNA sequence: TGTGCCAGCAGCGTATCCGGACAGGGACGGTCAGATACGCAGTATTTT. Protein sequence: CASSVSGQGRSDTQYF.

The chain uses TRBV5-5 and TRBJ1-5, with TRBD1 matching 8 bases. Germline lookup yields CDR1 SGHKS and CDR2 YYEKEE (reference sequence). J lost 5 bases, V lost 4 bases, and 11 bases had no gene match. This CDR3 is built from 16 residues. The CDR3 region is CASSLGGQVLHQPQHF. CDR3 coding DNA: TGTGCCAGCAGCCTGGGGGGACAGGTACTTCATCAGCCCCAGCATTTT.

V usage is TRBV27 and J usage is TRBJ2-1, with 9 bases fitting TRBD1. Germline assignment: CDR1 MNHEY and CDR2 SMNVEV (reference sequence). The CDR3 consists of 16 residues. The ends lost 6 bases at V and 9 bases at J; junction bases unmatched: 15. Here the CDR3 DNA reads TGTGCCAGCAGGGAAAGTCCGGGACAGGGTCTCTCTGAGCAGTTCTTC. Its protein product is CASRESPGQGLSEQFF.

V usage is TRBV28 and J usage is TRBJ1-2, with a possible D match to TRBD1 (5 bases). Germline assignment: CDR1 MDHEN and CDR2 SYDVKM. The CDR3 has 17 amino acids. V lost 2 bases, J lost 4 bases, and 20 bases lay in between. The CDR3 here is CASSLRGAMGGIYGYTF. CDR3 in DNA: TGTGCCAGCAGTTTAAGGGGCGCGATGGGTGGGATCTATGGCTACACCTTC.

This clone shows up as medium-sized by frequency. In DNA, the CDR3 is TGTGCCAGCAGTATAGGACAGGGCACTGAAGCTTTCTTT. Translating it yields CASSIGQGTEAFF. The V call is TRBV6-5, the J call TRBJ1-1; 8 nucleotides align to TRBD1. The germline V gene encodes CDR1 MNHEY and CDR2 SVGAGI. The CDR3 length is 13 residues. With 5 bases clipped from V and 4 bases from J, the junction kept 3 bases outside the gene matches.

The chain is built from TRBV29-1 and TRBJ2-1; D not resolved. Germline-derived CDR1 and CDR2 are SQVTM and ANQGSEA. This CDR3 region has 11 residues. V was cut by 6 bases and J by 5 bases, with 8 bases left in between. CDR3 residues: CSVELDNEQFF. CDR3 nucleotide sequence: TGCAGCGTAGAGTTGGACAATGAGCAGTTCTTC.

The CDR3 sequence: CASSPGLAGAPQHEQYF. The CDR3 DNA is TGTGCCAGCAGCCCCGGGTTAGCGGGGGCCCCACAGCACGAGCAGTACTTC. The J gene is TRBJ2-7, the V gene TRBV7-9; 9 positions match TRBD2. Germline values: CDR1 SEHNR, CDR2 FQNEAQ (reference sequence). With 5 bases clipped from V and 5 bases from J, the junction kept 16 bases outside the gene matches. The CDR3 runs to 17 residues.

This chain connects TRBV6-1 to TRBJ1-2; D is unresolved. Deletions cut 7 bases from V and 2 bases from J, with 11 bases between. Germline V gene data show CDR1 as MNHNS and CDR2 as SASEGT. This CDR3 has 13 residues. Here the CDR3 reads CASTRGRNYGYTF. The CDR3 nucleotides read TGTGCCAGCACTCGGGGTAGAAACTATGGCTACACCTTC.

The rearrangement uses TRBV7-6 and TRBJ2-7; 10 nucleotides agree with TRBD1. The J segment lost 6 bases and the V segment lost 2 bases, leaving 7 bases of the junction unmatched. The CDR3 length is 15 residues. The germline gives CDR1 SGHVS, CDR2 FNYEAQ. The CDR3 coding sequence is TGTGCCAGCAGCTTAAGTTGGGGACAGGGGAGCGAGCAGTACTTC. Translation: CASSLSWGQGSEQYF.

The chain recombines TRBV9 with TRBJ1-1, with TRBD1 matching over 7 bases. CDR3 size: 16 residues. CDR1 is SGDLS and CDR2 is YYNGEE in the germline V gene. Germline trimming cut 4 bases from V and 3 bases from J; bases unmatched to any gene: 12. CDR3 amino acids: CASSQGVLSGHTEAFF. For the CDR3, the DNA is TGTGCCAGCAGCCAGGGGGTTCTGTCAGGGCACACTGAAGCTTTCTTT. The whole variable domain, remainder taken from reference TRBV9 and TRBJ1-1, is DSGVTQTPKHLITATGQRVTLRCSPRSGDLSVYWYQQSLDQGLQFLIQYYNGEERAKGNILERFSAQQFPDLHSELNLSSLELGDSALYFCASSQGVLSGHTEAFFGQGTRLTVV.

The rearrangement links TRBV7-8 to TRBJ1-5; weak D call: TRBD1 (6 bases). The CDR3 has 13 residues. Germline V gives CDR1 SGHVS, CDR2 FQNEAQ. V lost 6 bases and J lost 4, with 10 bases in between. The CDR3: CASRQQGNQPQHF. The CDR3, as DNA: TGTGCCAGCAGACAACAGGGAAATCAGCCCCAGCATTTT. Full variable domain (remainder filled in from reference TRBV7-8 and TRBJ1-5): GAGVSQSPRYKVAKRGQDVALRCDPISGHVSLFWYQQALGQGPEFLTYFQNEAQLDKSGLPSDRFFAERPEGSVSTLKIQRTQQEDSAVYLCASRQQGNQPQHFGDGTRLSIL.

The chain is built from TRBV6-6 and TRBJ1-5; 9 bases line up with TRBD1. V dropped 6 bases and J dropped 11; count of bases not matched to a gene: 11. The CDR3 has 14 amino acids. The germline V gene has CDR1 MNHNY and CDR2 SVGAGI (reference sequence). CDR3 sequence reads: CASRDRGLGGAQHF. CDR3 DNA: TGTGCCAGCAGGGACAGGGGTCTTGGAGGAGCCCAGCATTTT.

The rearrangement uses TRBV30 and TRBJ2-2; D perhaps matches TRBD2 (5 bases). Trimming took 3 bases from V and 8 from J, leaving 7 bases between them. The CDR3 loop spans 11 amino acids. Germline values: CDR1 GTSNPN, CDR2 SVGIG (reference sequence). The CDR3 spells CAWSGIGELFF. The CDR3 DNA is TGTGCCTGGAGCGGGATTGGGGAGCTGTTTTTT.

This sequence joins TRBV6-5 and TRBJ2-5; D might be TRBD1 (5 bases). The end of the DNA is better explained by TRBJ2-7, so the J call may be wrong. The CDR3 contains 12 residues. CDR1 MNHEY and CDR2 SVGAGI come from the germline V gene. The CDR3 here is CASRHQGYEQYF. The CDR3 nucleotides read TGTGCCAGCAGACACCAGGGCTACGAGCAGTACTTC.

V usage is TRBV5-6 and J usage is TRBJ1-1; D possibly corresponds to TRBD1 (5 bases). The ends were cut back, 3 bases at V and 1 base at J, with 16 bases in the middle. The CDR3 has 16 amino acids. The germline gives CDR1 SGHDT, CDR2 YYEEEE. In DNA, the CDR3 is TGTGCCAGCAGCTCCACGGGGGAGGTTCGGAACACTGAAGCTTTCTTT. Translated: CASSSTGEVRNTEAFF.

The genes are TRBV5-1 and TRBJ2-2; TRBD2 agrees at 8 bases. V was pared by 5 bases and J by 4 bases, with 10 bases of the junction left unmatched. Germline V CDR1 and CDR2: SGHRS, YFSETQ. This CDR3 is built from 16 residues. Here the CDR3 DNA reads TGCGCCAGCAGTCAATCGGGGGGGCCGGGCACCGGGGAGCTGTTTTTT. Its protein is CASSQSGGPGTGELFF.

The V and J genes are TRBV25-1 and TRBJ2-5, with D uncertain. The CDR3 has 15 residues. Germline V CDR1 and CDR2: MGHDK, SYGVNS. The V end was cut by 2 bases, the J end by 4 bases, with 14 bases between. The CDR3 DNA is TGTGCCAGCAGTGAACCAGAGGTTCCCAGAGAGACCCAGTACTTC. It encodes CASSEPEVPRETQYF.

The V gene is TRBV30, the J gene TRBJ2-2; 10 positions agree with TRBD2. Germline V lookup: CDR1 GTSNPN, CDR2 SVGIG (reference sequence). CDR3 length: 18 amino acids. The ends lost 0 bases at V and 4 bases at J; junction bases unmatched: 11. DNA for the CDR3: TGTGCCTGGAGTGTTGTAGCGGGGGGACCGGGGATCACCGGGGAGCTGTTTTTT. Translated, it gives CAWSVVAGGPGITGELFF.

This chain joins TRBV9 and TRBJ2-7; D may be TRBD1 (6 bases). Germline assignment: CDR1 SGDLS and CDR2 YYNGEE. Trimming removed 0 bases from V and 3 bases from J, with 10 bases in between. The CDR3 length is 14 residues. The chain's CDR3 is CASSVEGRGYEQYF. In nucleotides, the CDR3 is TGTGCCAGCAGCGTAGAGGGCAGGGGCTACGAGCAGTACTTC.

The chain joins TRBV2 to TRBJ2-1; 11 bases fit TRBD2. The CDR3 covers 16 residues. CDR1 and CDR2 (germline): SNHLY, FYNNEI. J was trimmed by 3 bases and V by 11 bases; bases with no gene match: 12. The CDR3 coding sequence is TGTGCCGGTTCTGAGGGAGGGACTAGCGGCTACAATGAGCAGTTCTTC. It specifies CAGSEGGTSGYNEQFF.